Presented here are 4 T cell receptor beta chains from one specimen sequenced in a study of CD8 T cells in ankylosing spondylitis. The antigens of these receptors remain unknown. Study observations and caveats: It appeared that ankylosing spondylitis blood was characterized by a TCR beta motif of under ten highly homologous variants.

TCRdb reprocessed the 5' RACE reads with MiXCR, giving one entry per CDR3 protein. The sample has some 700,000 distinct CDR3 sequences; around 20% are singletons. Sequencing was performed on blood, either unsorted or a sorted T cell fraction (not recorded which). The receptors were gathered from a male donor with ankylosing spondylitis.

This clonotype was found many times. The V and J genes are TRBV12-3 or TRBV12-4 and TRBJ1-6, with D hard to call. The CDR3 contains 14 residues. Trimming left V 1 base short and J 7 bases short, with 8 bases between. CDR3 amino acids: CASSLGLTNSPLHF. The CDR3 coding sequence is TGTGCCAGCAGTTTAGGCTTGACGAATTCACCCCTCCACTTT.

The sample holds many counts of this clonotype. The CDR3 is CASRRTSGSFGGFEQYF. Written as DNA, the CDR3 is TGTGCCAGCAGGAGGACTAGCGGGAGTTTCGGGGGTTTTGAGCAGTACTTC. The rearrangement uses TRBV27 and TRBJ2-7, with 13 bases that match TRBD2. The CDR3 has 17 amino acids. The germline V gene has CDR1 MNHEY and CDR2 SMNVEV (reference sequence). Losses at the gene ends were 6 bases for V and 7 bases for J; bases not matched to a gene: 15.

The genes are TRBV9 and TRBJ2-3, with TRBD2 matching over 8 bases. V lost 0 bases, J lost 6 bases, and 9 bases stayed unmatched. The CDR3 totals 16 residues. Germline assignment: CDR1 SGDLS and CDR2 YYNGEE. In nucleotides, the CDR3 is TGTGCCAGCAGCGTAGGTGGGCGGGGGGCAACGGATACGCAGTATTTT. This translates into CASSVGGRGATDTQYF.

This clonotype was observed a few times. This sequence joins TRBV15 and TRBJ2-1, with TRBD1 identical over 7 bases. CDR3 length equals 20 residues. The germline V gene encodes CDR1 LNHNV and CDR2 YYDKDF (reference sequence). With V trimmed by 0 bases and J by 0 bases, 14 bases remained unmatched. This chain's CDR3 is CATSRDKGAGSPSSYNEQFF. CDR3 in DNA: TGTGCCACCAGCAGAGATAAGGGGGCAGGGAGCCCGAGCTCCTACAATGAGCAGTTCTTC.